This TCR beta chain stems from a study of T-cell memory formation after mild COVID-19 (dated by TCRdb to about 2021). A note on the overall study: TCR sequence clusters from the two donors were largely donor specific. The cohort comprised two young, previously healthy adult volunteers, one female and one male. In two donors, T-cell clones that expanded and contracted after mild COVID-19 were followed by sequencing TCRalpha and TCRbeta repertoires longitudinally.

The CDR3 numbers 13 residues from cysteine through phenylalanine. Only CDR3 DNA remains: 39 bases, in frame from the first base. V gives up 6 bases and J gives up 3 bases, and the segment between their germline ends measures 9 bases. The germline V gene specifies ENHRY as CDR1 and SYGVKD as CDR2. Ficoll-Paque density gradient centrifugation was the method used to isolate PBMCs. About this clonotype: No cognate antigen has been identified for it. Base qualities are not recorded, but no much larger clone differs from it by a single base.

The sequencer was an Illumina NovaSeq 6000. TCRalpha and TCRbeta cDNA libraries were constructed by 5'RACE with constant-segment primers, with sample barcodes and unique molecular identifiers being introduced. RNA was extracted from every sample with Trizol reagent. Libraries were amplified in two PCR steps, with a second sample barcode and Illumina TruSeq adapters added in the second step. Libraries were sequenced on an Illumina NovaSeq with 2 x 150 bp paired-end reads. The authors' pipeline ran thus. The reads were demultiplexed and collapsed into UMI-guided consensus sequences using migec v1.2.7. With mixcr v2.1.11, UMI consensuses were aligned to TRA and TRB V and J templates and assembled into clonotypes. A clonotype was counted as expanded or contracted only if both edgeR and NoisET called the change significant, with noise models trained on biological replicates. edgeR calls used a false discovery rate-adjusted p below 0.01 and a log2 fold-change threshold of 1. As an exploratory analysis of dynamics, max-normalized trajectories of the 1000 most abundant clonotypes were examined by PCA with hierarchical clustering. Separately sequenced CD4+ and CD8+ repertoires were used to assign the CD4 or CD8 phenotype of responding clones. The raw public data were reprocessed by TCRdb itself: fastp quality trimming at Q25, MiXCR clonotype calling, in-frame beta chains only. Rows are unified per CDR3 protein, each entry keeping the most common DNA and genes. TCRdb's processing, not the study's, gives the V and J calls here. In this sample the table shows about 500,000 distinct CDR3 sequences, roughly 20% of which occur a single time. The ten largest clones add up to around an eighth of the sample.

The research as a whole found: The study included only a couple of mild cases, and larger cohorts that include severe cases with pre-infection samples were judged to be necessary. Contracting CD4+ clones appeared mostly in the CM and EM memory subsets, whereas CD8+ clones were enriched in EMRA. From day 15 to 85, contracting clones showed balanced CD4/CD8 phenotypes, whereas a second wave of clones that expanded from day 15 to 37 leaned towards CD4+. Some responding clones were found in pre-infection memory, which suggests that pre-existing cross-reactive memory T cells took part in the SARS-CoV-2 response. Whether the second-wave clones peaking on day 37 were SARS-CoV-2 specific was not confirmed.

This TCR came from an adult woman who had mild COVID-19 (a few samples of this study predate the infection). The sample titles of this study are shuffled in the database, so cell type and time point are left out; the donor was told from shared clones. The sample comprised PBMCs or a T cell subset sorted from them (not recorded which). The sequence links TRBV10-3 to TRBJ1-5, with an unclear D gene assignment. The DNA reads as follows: TGTGCCATCAGAGGACTGATCAATCAGCCCCAGCATTTT. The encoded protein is CAIRGLINQPQHF.